This is a list of T cell receptor beta chains from one sample in a study of blood T cells in healthy people across ages. TCRdb ran MiXCR on the 5' RACE reads and lists one entry per CDR3 protein. The profile shows 650,000 to 900,000 distinct CDR3 sequences, 55% to 65% of them singletons. Sequences were obtained from blood. Receptor source: a man aged 25 to 45 in good health. Each CDR3 is given with its conserved first and last residue. D genes are given only for firm matches. Where a row states a size, it is once, few, many or the class of an expanded clone; other rows omit it.

v_gene: TRBV29-1; abundance: few; j_gene: TRBJ2-2; d_gene: TRBD1; CDR3nt: TGCAGCCTGTCGGGACAGGGCTTTCACACCGGGGAGCTGTTTTTT; CDR3aa: CSLSGQGFHTGELFF
v_gene: TRBV7-2; abundance: once; j_gene: TRBJ2-1; d_gene: TRBD2; CDR3nt: TGTGCCAGCAGCTTAGGAGCGGGGGTTTTCTACAATGAGCAGTTCTTC; CDR3aa: CASSLGAGVFYNEQFF
v_gene: TRBV28; abundance: NA; j_gene: TRBJ1-2; d_gene: NA; CDR3nt: TGTGCCAGCAGTCCATGGACGGATGGCTACACCTTC; CDR3aa: CASSPWTDGYTF
v_gene: TRBV4-1; abundance: NA; j_gene: TRBJ2-5; d_gene: NA; CDR3nt: TGCGCCAGCGGCCCGCGGGTGTATACAGAGACCCAGTACTTC; CDR3aa: CASGPRVYTETQYF
v_gene: TRBV7-2; abundance: NA; j_gene: TRBJ1-4; d_gene: NA; CDR3nt: TGTGCCAGCAGCTTAGGGACAGCAACTAATGAAAAACTGTTTTTT; CDR3aa: CASSLGTATNEKLFF
v_gene: TRBV29-1; abundance: once; j_gene: TRBJ2-3; d_gene: TRBD2; CDR3nt: TGCAGCGTTGCCCGTCGGGGGAGGGAAACAGATACGCAGTATTTT; CDR3aa: CSVARRGRETDTQYF
v_gene: TRBV9; abundance: NA; j_gene: TRBJ2-1; d_gene: NA; CDR3nt: TGTGCCAGCAGTCGGGACCAAGGGCGCAATGAGCAGTTCTTC; CDR3aa: CASSRDQGRNEQFF
v_gene: TRBV15; abundance: NA; j_gene: TRBJ2-3; d_gene: TRBD2; CDR3nt: TGTGCCACCAGCAGAGACCTCGGACTAGCGGGGGGACGCACAGATACGCAGTATTTT; CDR3aa: CATSRDLGLAGGRTDTQYF
v_gene: TRBV6-2/TRBV6-3; abundance: NA; j_gene: TRBJ1-5; d_gene: NA; CDR3nt: TGTGCCAGCAGTTACTCCCAGGGGCATCAGCCCCAGCATTTT; CDR3aa: CASSYSQGHQPQHF
v_gene: TRBV7-2; abundance: few; j_gene: TRBJ2-3; d_gene: NA; CDR3nt: TGTGCCAGCAGCTTCGCCTTGAGGGGAAGCGAGGGCACAGATACGCAGTATTTT; CDR3aa: CASSFALRGSEGTDTQYF
v_gene: TRBV29-1; abundance: few; j_gene: TRBJ1-2; d_gene: TRBD1; CDR3nt: TGCAGCGTGCGGACAGGGGGGTATGGCTACACCTTC; CDR3aa: CSVRTGGYGYTF
v_gene: TRBV20-1; abundance: NA; j_gene: TRBJ2-4; d_gene: TRBD2; CDR3nt: TGCAGTGCTGGAACTAGCGGGGAAAAAAACATTCAGTACTTC; CDR3aa: CSAGTSGEKNIQYF
v_gene: TRBV12-3/TRBV12-4; abundance: NA; j_gene: TRBJ1-6; d_gene: NA; CDR3nt: TGTGCCAGCACCAACGTGGTTTCACCCCTCCACTTT; CDR3aa: CASTNVVSPLHF
v_gene: TRBV12-3/TRBV12-4; abundance: NA; j_gene: TRBJ2-1; d_gene: TRBD1; CDR3nt: TGTGCCAGCGTCGTCGAGGGGGCTGTTCGGCAGTTCTTC; CDR3aa: CASVVEGAVRQFF
v_gene: TRBV7-2; abundance: NA; j_gene: TRBJ1-4; d_gene: TRBD1; CDR3nt: TGTGCCAGCAGCTTACGGACAGGGGGCTTAGAAAAACTGTTTTTT; CDR3aa: CASSLRTGGLEKLFF
v_gene: TRBV6-2/TRBV6-3; abundance: NA; j_gene: TRBJ2-3; d_gene: TRBD2; CDR3nt: TGTGCCAGCAGTTTAATCCCCGGACTAGGAGGAGATACGCAGTATTTT; CDR3aa: CASSLIPGLGGDTQYF
v_gene: TRBV29-1; abundance: NA; j_gene: TRBJ1-4; d_gene: TRBD1; CDR3nt: TGCAGCGTGTCGACAGGGAGTAAACTGTTTTTT; CDR3aa: CSVSTGSKLFF
v_gene: TRBV7-9; abundance: few; j_gene: TRBJ1-5; d_gene: NA; CDR3nt: TGTGCCAGCAGCTTAGGGGGCGCGGGTCAGCCCCAGCATTTT; CDR3aa: CASSLGGAGQPQHF
v_gene: TRBV7-2; abundance: NA; j_gene: TRBJ1-2; d_gene: NA; CDR3nt: TGTGCCAGCAGCCCGGGGGGGGTTGACTATGGCTACACCTTC; CDR3aa: CASSPGGVDYGYTF
v_gene: TRBV18; abundance: few; j_gene: TRBJ1-4; d_gene: NA; CDR3nt: TGTGCCAGCTCACCATCAGGAGAAAAACTGTTTTTT; CDR3aa: CASSPSGEKLFF
v_gene: TRBV27; abundance: NA; j_gene: TRBJ2-1; d_gene: NA; CDR3nt: TGTGCCAGCTCTACCCGGGCCAATGAGCAGTTCTTC; CDR3aa: CASSTRANEQFF
v_gene: TRBV29-1; abundance: NA; j_gene: TRBJ2-3; d_gene: NA; CDR3nt: TGCAGCGCCCAAGACAGGTTCACAGATACGCAGTATTTT; CDR3aa: CSAQDRFTDTQYF
v_gene: TRBV10-3; abundance: many; j_gene: TRBJ2-7; d_gene: TRBD1; CDR3nt: TGTGCCATCAGTCCCCTTCAAACCTCGGACAGGGCGACCTACGAGCAGTACTTC; CDR3aa: CAISPLQTSDRATYEQYF
v_gene: TRBV20-1; abundance: NA; j_gene: TRBJ2-4; d_gene: NA; CDR3nt: TGCAGTGCTAGAAGCTGGGGGGGGCTTCTTAAAAACATTCAGTACTTC; CDR3aa: CSARSWGGLLKNIQYF
v_gene: TRBV15; abundance: NA; j_gene: TRBJ1-5; d_gene: NA; CDR3nt: TGTGCCACCAGCCCACACAGGGACCAAAGTCTCCAGCATTTT; CDR3aa: CATSPHRDQSLQHF
v_gene: TRBV20-1; abundance: few; j_gene: TRBJ2-7; d_gene: TRBD1; CDR3nt: TGCAGTGCCAACCGGGACAGGGTTTCCTACGAGCAGTACTTC; CDR3aa: CSANRDRVSYEQYF
v_gene: TRBV7-2; abundance: NA; j_gene: TRBJ2-1; d_gene: TRBD1; CDR3nt: TGTGCCAGCAGCTTAGTTCGGGTCGCAGGGGGCTACGAGCAGTTCTTC; CDR3aa: CASSLVRVAGGYEQFF